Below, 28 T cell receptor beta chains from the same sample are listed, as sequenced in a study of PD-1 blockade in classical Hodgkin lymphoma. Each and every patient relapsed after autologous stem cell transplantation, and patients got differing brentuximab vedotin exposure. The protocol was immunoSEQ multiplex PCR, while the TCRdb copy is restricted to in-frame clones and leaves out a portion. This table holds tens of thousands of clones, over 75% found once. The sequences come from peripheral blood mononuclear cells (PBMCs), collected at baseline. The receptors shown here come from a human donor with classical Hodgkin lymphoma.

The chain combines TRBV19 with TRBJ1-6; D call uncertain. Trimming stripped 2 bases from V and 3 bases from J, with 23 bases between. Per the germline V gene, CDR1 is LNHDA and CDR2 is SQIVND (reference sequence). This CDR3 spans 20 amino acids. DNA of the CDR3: TGTGCCAGTAGTATACGGATGGACGGAGGTTCAGGCGGCTATAATTCACCCCTCCACTTT. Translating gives CASSIRMDGGSGGYNSPLHF.

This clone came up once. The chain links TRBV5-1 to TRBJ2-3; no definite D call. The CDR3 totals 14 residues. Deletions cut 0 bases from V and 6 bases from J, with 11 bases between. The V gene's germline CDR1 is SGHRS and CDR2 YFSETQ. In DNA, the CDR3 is TGCGCCAGCAGCTTGGCCGGTTACGGGGATACGCAGTATTTT. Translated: CASSLAGYGDTQYF.

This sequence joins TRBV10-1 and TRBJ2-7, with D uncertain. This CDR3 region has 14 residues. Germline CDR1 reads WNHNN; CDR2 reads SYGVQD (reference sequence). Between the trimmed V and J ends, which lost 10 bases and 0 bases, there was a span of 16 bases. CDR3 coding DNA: TGCGCCAAGAATTCGACTCTAGGCTCCTACGAGCAGTACTTC. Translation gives CAKNSTLGSYEQYF.

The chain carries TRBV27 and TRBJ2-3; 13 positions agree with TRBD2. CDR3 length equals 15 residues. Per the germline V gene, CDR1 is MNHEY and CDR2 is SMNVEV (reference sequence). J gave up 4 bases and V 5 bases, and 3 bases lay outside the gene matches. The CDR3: CASSRGLAGADTQYF. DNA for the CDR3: TGTGCCAGCAGTCGAGGACTAGCGGGGGCAGATACGCAGTATTTT.

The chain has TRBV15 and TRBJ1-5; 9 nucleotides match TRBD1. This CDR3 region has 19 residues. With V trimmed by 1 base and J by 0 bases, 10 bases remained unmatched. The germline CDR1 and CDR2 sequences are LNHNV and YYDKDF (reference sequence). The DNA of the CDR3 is TGTGCCACCAGCAGAGTCGGACAGGGGAGTCGGTATAGCAATCAGCCCCAGCATTTT. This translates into CATSRVGQGSRYSNQPQHF.

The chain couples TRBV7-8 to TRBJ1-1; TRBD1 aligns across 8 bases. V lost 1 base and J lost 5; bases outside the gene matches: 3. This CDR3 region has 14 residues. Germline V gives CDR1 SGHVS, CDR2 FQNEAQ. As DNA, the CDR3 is TGTGCCAGCAGCTTAGACAGGGGGAGGACTGAAGCTTTCTTT. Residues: CASSLDRGRTEAFF.

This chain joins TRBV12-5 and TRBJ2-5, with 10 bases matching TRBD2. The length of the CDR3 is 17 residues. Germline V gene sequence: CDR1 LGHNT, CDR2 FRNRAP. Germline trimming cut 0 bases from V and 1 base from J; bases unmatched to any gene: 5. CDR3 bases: TGTGCTAGTGGTTTGGTACCGGGACTAGCGATCCAAGAGACCCAGTACTTC. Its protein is CASGLVPGLAIQETQYF.

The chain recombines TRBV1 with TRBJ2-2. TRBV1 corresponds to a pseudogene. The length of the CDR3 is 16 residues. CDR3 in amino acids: CTSSHKTGTHTGELFF. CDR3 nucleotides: TGCACCAGCAGCCACAAAACCGGGACGCACACCGGGGAGCTGTTTTTT.

The CDR3 DNA reads TGTGCCAGCAGCGTGGGCTATGTGGGACAGGGCTATGGCTACACCTTC. This gives the protein CASSVGYVGQGYGYTF. This chain connects TRBV9 to TRBJ1-2; TRBD1 aligns across 9 bases. Losses at the gene ends were 2 bases for V and 4 bases for J; bases not matched to a gene: 9. CDR1 and CDR2 (germline): SGDLS, YYNGEE. The CDR3 sequence is 16 residues long.

This CDR3 is CASSQDVLTAGQPQHF. The DNA for the CDR3 is TGTGCCAGCAGCCAAGATGTCCTGACAGCTGGTCAGCCCCAGCATTTT. The chain has TRBV4-2 and TRBJ1-5; TRBD1 might be the D (5 bases). The CDR3 totals 16 residues. Looked up from germline, CDR1 is LGHNA and CDR2 is YNFKEQ. Trimming took off 0 bases at V and 6 bases at J, with 15 bases between the two ends.

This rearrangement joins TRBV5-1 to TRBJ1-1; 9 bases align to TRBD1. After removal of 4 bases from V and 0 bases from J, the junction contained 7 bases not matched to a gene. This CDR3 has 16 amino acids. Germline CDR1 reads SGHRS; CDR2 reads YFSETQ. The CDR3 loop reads CASSHDRGDMNTEAFF. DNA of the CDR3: TGCGCCAGCAGCCATGACAGGGGGGATATGAACACTGAAGCTTTCTTT. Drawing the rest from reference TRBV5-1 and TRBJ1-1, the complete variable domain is KAGVTQTPRYLIKTRGQQVTLSCSPISGHRSVSWYQQTPGQGLQFLFEYFSETQRNKGNFPGRFSGRQFSNSRSEMNVSTLELGDSALYLCASSHDRGDMNTEAFFGQGTRLTVV.

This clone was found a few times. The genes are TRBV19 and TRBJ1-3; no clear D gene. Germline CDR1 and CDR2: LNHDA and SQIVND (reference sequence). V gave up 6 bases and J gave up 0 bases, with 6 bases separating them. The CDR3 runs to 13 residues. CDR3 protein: CASRLFSGNTIYF. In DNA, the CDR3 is TGTGCCAGTAGGCTATTCTCTGGAAACACCATATATTTT.

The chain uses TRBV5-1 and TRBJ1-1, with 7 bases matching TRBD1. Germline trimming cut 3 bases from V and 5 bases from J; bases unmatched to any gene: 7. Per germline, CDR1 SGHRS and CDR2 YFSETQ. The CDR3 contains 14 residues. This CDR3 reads CASSSQGGSTEAFF. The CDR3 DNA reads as TGCGCCAGCAGCTCCCAGGGGGGGTCTACTGAAGCTTTCTTT. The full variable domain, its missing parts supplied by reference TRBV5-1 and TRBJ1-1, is KAGVTQTPRYLIKTRGQQVTLSCSPISGHRSVSWYQQTPGQGLQFLFEYFSETQRNKGNFPGRFSGRQFSNSRSEMNVSTLELGDSALYLCASSSQGGSTEAFFGQGTRLTVV.

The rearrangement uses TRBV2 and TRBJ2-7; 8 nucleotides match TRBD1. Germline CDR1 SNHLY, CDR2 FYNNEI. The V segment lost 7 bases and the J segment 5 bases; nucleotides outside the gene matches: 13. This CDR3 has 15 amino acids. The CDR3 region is CASKPTGVRLHEQYF. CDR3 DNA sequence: TGTGCCAGCAAACCGACAGGGGTGCGACTACACGAGCAGTACTTC.

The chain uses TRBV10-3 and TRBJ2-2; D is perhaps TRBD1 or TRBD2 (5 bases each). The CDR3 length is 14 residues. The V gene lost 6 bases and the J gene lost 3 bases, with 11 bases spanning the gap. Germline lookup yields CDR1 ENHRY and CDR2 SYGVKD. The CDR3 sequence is CAISPRGDTGELFF. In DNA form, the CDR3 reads TGTGCCATCAGCCCAAGAGGGGACACCGGGGAGCTGTTTTTT.

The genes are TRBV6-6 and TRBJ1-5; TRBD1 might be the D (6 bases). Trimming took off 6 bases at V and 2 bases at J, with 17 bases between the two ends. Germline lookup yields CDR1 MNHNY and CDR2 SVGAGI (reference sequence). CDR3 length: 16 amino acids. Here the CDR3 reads CASRPGGRVGNQPQHF. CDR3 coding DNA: TGTGCCAGCAGACCTGGGGGCAGGGTGGGCAATCAGCCCCAGCATTTT.

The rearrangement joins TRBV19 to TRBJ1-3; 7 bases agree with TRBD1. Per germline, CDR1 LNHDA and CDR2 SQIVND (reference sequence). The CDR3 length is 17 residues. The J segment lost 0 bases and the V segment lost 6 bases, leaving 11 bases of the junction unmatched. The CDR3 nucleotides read TGTGCCAGTAGCACGCAGGGGACAGCTTTCTCTGGAAACACCATATATTTT. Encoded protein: CASSTQGTAFSGNTIYF.

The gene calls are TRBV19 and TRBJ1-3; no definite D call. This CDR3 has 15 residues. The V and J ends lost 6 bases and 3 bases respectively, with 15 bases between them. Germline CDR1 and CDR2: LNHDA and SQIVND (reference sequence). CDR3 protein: CASSTSVSSGNTIYF. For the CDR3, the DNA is TGTGCCAGTAGCACGTCCGTGTCGAGTGGAAACACCATATATTTT. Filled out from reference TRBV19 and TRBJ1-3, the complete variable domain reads DGGITQSPKYLFRKEGQNVTLSCEQNLNHDAMYWYRQDPGQGLRLIYYSQIVNDFQKGDIAEGYSVSREKKESFPLTVTSAQKNPTAFYLCASSTSVSSGNTIYFGEGSWLTVV.

CDR3 sequence (DNA): TGTGCCAGCAGCTTAGCATTGGGTCAGCCCCAGCATTTT. Translation: CASSLALGQPQHF. This chain joins TRBV7-9 and TRBJ1-5; D call uncertain. Germline V gene lookup returns CDR1 SEHNR and CDR2 FQNEAQ (reference sequence). V was cut by 0 bases and J by 6 bases, with 6 bases left in between. The CDR3 is 13 residues long.

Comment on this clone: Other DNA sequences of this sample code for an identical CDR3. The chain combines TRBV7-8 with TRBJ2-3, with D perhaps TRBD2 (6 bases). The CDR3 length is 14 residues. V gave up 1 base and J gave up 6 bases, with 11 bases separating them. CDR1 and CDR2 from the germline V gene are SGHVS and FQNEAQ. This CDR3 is CASSLGASGDTQYF. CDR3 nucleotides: TGTGCCAGCAGCTTAGGGGCCAGCGGGGATACGCAGTATTTT.

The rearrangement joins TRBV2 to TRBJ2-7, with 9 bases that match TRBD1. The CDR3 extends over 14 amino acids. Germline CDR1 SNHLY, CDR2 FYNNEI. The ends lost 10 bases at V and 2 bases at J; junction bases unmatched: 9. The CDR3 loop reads CATRQGGATYEQYF. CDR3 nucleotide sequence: TGTGCCACAAGACAGGGGGGTGCAACCTACGAGCAGTACTTC.

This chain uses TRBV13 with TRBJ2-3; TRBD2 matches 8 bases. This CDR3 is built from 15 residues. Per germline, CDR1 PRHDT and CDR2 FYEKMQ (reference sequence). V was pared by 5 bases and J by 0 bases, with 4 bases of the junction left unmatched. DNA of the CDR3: TGTGCCAGCAGCGTCCCGGGGGGGAGCACAGATACGCAGTATTTT. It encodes CASSVPGGSTDTQYF.

CDR3 in amino acids: CASSLEGVPNQPQHF. DNA of the CDR3: TGTGCCAGCAGCTTGGAGGGGGTCCCAAATCAGCCCCAGCATTTT. The V gene is TRBV7-9, the J gene TRBJ1-5; a weak D match, TRBD1 (6 bases). Trimming shortened V by 3 bases and J by 4 bases, and 13 bases separated the two germline ends. CDR1 is SEHNR and CDR2 is FQNEAQ in the germline V gene (reference sequence). This CDR3 has 15 amino acids.

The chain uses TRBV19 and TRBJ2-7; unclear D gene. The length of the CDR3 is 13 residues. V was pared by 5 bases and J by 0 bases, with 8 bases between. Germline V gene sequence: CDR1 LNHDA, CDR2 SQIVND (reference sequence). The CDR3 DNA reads TGTGCCAGTAGTCCCCTGTACTCCTACGAGCAGTACTTC. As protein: CASSPLYSYEQYF. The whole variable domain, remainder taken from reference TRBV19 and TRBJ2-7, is DGGITQSPKYLFRKEGQNVTLSCEQNLNHDAMYWYRQDPGQGLRLIYYSQIVNDFQKGDIAEGYSVSREKKESFPLTVTSAQKNPTAFYLCASSPLYSYEQYFGPGTRLTVT.

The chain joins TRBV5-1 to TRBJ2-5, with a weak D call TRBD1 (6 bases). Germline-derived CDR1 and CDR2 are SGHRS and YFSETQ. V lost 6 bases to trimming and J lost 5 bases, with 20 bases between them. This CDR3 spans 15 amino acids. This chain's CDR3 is CASTPRTGSKETQYF. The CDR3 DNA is TGCGCCAGCACACCCCGAACAGGGTCCAAGGAGACCCAGTACTTC.

The CDR3 DNA reads TGTGCCAGCAGTTTATCACCCCAAGGGCCGAACAATGAGCAGTTCTTC. It yields the protein CASSLSPQGPNNEQFF. This chain connects TRBV27 to TRBJ2-1; unclear D gene. The length of the CDR3 is 16 residues. Germline V gives CDR1 MNHEY, CDR2 SMNVEV (reference sequence). V was pared by 0 bases and J by 5 bases, with 14 bases between.

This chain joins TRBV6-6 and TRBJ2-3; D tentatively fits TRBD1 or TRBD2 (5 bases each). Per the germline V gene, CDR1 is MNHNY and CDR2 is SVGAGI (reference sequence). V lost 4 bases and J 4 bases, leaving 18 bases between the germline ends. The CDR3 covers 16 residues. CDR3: CASSSIGGSFADTQYF. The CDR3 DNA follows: TGTGCCAGCAGTTCCATTGGGGGATCTTTTGCAGATACGCAGTATTTT.

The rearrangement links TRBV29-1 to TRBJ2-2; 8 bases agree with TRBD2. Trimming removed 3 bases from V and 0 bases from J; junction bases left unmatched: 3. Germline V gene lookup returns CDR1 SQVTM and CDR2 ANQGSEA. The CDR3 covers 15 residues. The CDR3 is CSVDSGDSNTGELFF. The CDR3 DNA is TGCAGCGTTGATAGCGGGGACTCGAACACCGGGGAGCTGTTTTTT.